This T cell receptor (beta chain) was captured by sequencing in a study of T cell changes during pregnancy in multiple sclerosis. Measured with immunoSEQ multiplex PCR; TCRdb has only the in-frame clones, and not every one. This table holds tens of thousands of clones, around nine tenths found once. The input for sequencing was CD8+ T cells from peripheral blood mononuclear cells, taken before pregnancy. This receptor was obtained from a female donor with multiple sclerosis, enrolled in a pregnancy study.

The CDR3 region has the DNA TGTGCCAGCAGCTTGGAGCGGGGCCCTGGCTATGGCTACACCTTC. Its protein is CASSLERGPGYGYTF. The rearrangement uses TRBV5-4 and TRBJ1-2, with D perhaps TRBD1 (5 bases). Trimming removed 0 bases from V and 4 bases from J, with 13 bases in between. Germline V gene lookup returns CDR1 SGHNT and CDR2 YYREEE (reference sequence). The CDR3 covers 15 residues.